This TCR beta chain was obtained from a study of blood T cell repertoires in COVID-19. Study in general: Some COVID-19 samples were acute and others convalescent; all came from the United States, Italy and Spain. The analysed material was cDNA or gDNA that came from T cells, B-cell-depleted T cells, or PBMCs.

Under the authors' procedure: Quantification of nucleated cells was approximated via reference gene primer amplification. Using immunoSEQ multiplex PCR, the repertoire was profiled, and TCRdb retains in-frame clones only, with some absent. The DNA was the basis for D and trimming; V, J and clone size are from that table. The data show tens of thousands of clones, around 82% seen once. Germline V gene data show CDR1 as MNHEY and CDR2 as SVGAGI. The CDR3 extends over 15 amino acids. Between the trimmed V and J ends, which lost 0 bases and 4 bases, there was a span of 12 bases. Sequenced material: peripheral blood. The chain uses TRBV6-5 and TRBJ2-5; tentatively, D is TRBD2 (6 bases). The TCR comes from a woman aged 80 or over with acute or convalescent COVID-19. The CDR3 is CASSYSTGVRETQYF. The CDR3 DNA sequence: TGTGCCAGCAGTTACTCGACGGGGGTAAGAGAGACCCAGTACTTC.